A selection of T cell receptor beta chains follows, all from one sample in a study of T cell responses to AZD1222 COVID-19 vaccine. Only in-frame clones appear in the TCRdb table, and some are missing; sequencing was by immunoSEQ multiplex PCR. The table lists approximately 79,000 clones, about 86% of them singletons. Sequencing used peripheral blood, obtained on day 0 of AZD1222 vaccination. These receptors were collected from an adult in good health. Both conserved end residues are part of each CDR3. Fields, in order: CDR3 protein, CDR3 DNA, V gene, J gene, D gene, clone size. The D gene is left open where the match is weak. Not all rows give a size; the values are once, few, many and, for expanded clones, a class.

CDR3aa: CASSPFSGGPTDTQYF; CDR3nt: TGTGCCAGCAGTCCTTTCTCGGGAGGGCCGACAGATACGCAGTATTTT; v_gene: TRBV27; j_gene: TRBJ2-3; d_gene: TRBD2; abundance: once
CDR3aa: CASSLRTDPLNEQFF; CDR3nt: TGTGCCAGCAGCCTACGGACGGACCCCTTGAATGAGCAGTTCTTC; v_gene: TRBV7-6; j_gene: TRBJ2-1; d_gene: -; abundance: -
CDR3aa: CASSPVTGGSYEQYF; CDR3nt: TGTGCCAGCAGCCCGGTGACAGGGGGCTCCTACGAGCAGTACTTC; v_gene: TRBV5-4; j_gene: TRBJ2-7; d_gene: TRBD1; abundance: once
CDR3aa: CASIGGTQETQYF; CDR3nt: TGTGCCAGCATAGGCGGAACCCAAGAGACCCAGTACTTC; v_gene: TRBV2; j_gene: TRBJ2-5; d_gene: -; abundance: -
CDR3aa: CATSTQRTSGLSSGANVLTF; CDR3nt: TGTGCCACCAGCACCCAACGGACTAGCGGGCTTTCCTCTGGGGCCAACGTCCTGACTTTC; v_gene: TRBV15; j_gene: TRBJ2-6; d_gene: TRBD2; abundance: -
CDR3aa: CASSYSGSESPLHF; CDR3nt: TGTGCCAGCAGTTACTCAGGGTCTGAATCACCCCTCCACTTT; v_gene: TRBV6-5; j_gene: TRBJ1-6; d_gene: -; abundance: -
CDR3aa: CASSIDSSGVYNEQFF; CDR3nt: TGTGCCAGTAGTATAGATTCCAGCGGGGTCTACAATGAGCAGTTCTTC; v_gene: TRBV19; j_gene: TRBJ2-1; d_gene: TRBD2; abundance: -
CDR3aa: CASKINVNTEAFF; CDR3nt: TGTGCCAGCAAGATCAATGTGAACACTGAAGCTTTCTTT; v_gene: TRBV6-5; j_gene: TRBJ1-1; d_gene: -; abundance: many
CDR3aa: CASRTGRNTGELFF; CDR3nt: TGTGCCAGCAGAACCGGGAGAAACACCGGGGAGCTGTTTTTT; v_gene: TRBV28; j_gene: TRBJ2-2; d_gene: -; abundance: -
CDR3aa: CASSPLLAGGTYEQYF; CDR3nt: TGTGCCAGCTCACCACTACTAGCGGGAGGAACCTACGAGCAGTACTTC; v_gene: TRBV18; j_gene: TRBJ2-7; d_gene: TRBD2; abundance: -
CDR3aa: CASSQDLSYGYTF; CDR3nt: TGTGCCAGCAGCCAAGATTTAAGCTATGGCTACACCTTC; v_gene: TRBV14; j_gene: TRBJ1-2; d_gene: -; abundance: -
CDR3aa: CASSKASNSEKLFF; CDR3nt: TGTGCCAGTAGTAAAGCGTCGAACAGTGAAAAACTGTTTTTT; v_gene: TRBV19; j_gene: TRBJ1-4; d_gene: -; abundance: -
CDR3aa: CAWSIQGNYGYTF; CDR3nt: TGTGCCTGGAGCATACAGGGGAACTATGGCTACACCTTC; v_gene: TRBV30; j_gene: TRBJ1-2; d_gene: TRBD1; abundance: -
CDR3aa: CASSLAKVWSDTQYF; CDR3nt: TGTGCCAGCAGCTTAGCGAAGGTTTGGTCAGATACGCAGTATTTT; v_gene: TRBV11-1; j_gene: TRBJ2-3; d_gene: -; abundance: -
CDR3aa: CASSLAAGGNNEQFF; CDR3nt: TGCGCCAGCAGCTTGGCTGCGGGAGGGAACAATGAGCAGTTCTTC; v_gene: TRBV5-1; j_gene: TRBJ2-1; d_gene: TRBD2; abundance: -
CDR3aa: CASSPPGLFGFEAFF; CDR3nt: TGTGCCAGCAGCCCACCTGGGCTATTTGGATTTGAAGCTTTCTTT; v_gene: TRBV7-8; j_gene: TRBJ1-1; d_gene: -; abundance: -